The 9 T cell receptor beta chains below come from one sample, sequenced in a study of blood T cell repertoires in COVID-19. Measured with immunoSEQ multiplex PCR; TCRdb has only the in-frame clones, and not every one. Here the sample spans fewer than 200,000 clones, less than 90% being singletons. Sequenced material: peripheral blood. These receptors were collected from a man between 60 and 75 years old with acute or convalescent COVID-19.

This rearrangement joins TRBV2 to TRBJ1-4; D is unresolved. V shed 2 bases and J shed 8 bases, with 21 bases lying between them. Germline assignment: CDR1 SNHLY and CDR2 FYNNEI. CDR3 length equals 17 residues. This CDR3 reads CASSEPPPVPAEEKLFF. The CDR3 DNA reads TGTGCCAGCAGTGAACCCCCACCTGTGCCGGCGGAGGAAAAACTGTTTTTT.

The J gene is TRBJ1-4, the V gene TRBV15, with TRBD1 matching 9 bases. V lost 6 bases to trimming and J lost 7 bases; unmatched junction nucleotides: 12. The CDR3 loop spans 16 amino acids. Germline CDR1 is LNHNV and CDR2 is YYDKDF (reference sequence). The CDR3 loop reads CATSPGQGGMGEKLFF. The DNA of the CDR3 is TGTGCCACCAGTCCGGGACAGGGAGGAATGGGTGAAAAACTGTTTTTT.

Only a few counts were recorded for this clone. This chain connects TRBV27 to TRBJ1-1; 9 positions match TRBD1. In germline, CDR1 is MNHEY, CDR2 SMNVEV (reference sequence). Germline trimming cut 3 bases from V and 4 bases from J; bases unmatched to any gene: 6. This CDR3 is 15 amino acids long. CDR3 sequence: CASSFRDRAPTEAFF. The CDR3 nucleotides are TGTGCCAGCAGTTTCCGGGACAGGGCACCCACTGAAGCTTTCTTT.

The chain links TRBV5-1 to TRBJ1-6, with a possible D match to TRBD1 (5 bases). The CDR3 sequence is 13 residues long. Deletions cut 5 bases from V and 5 bases from J, with 8 bases between. Germline V CDR1 and CDR2: SGHRS, YFSETQ. CDR3 residues: CASRDTDNSPLHF. The CDR3 bases are TGCGCCAGCAGGGACACCGATAATTCACCCCTCCACTTT.

This sequence joins TRBV6-2 or TRBV6-3 and TRBJ1-2; D possibly corresponds to TRBD1 (5 bases). This CDR3 is built from 14 residues. Trimming pared 5 bases from V and 4 bases from J, leaving 14 bases between. Germline values: CDR1 MNHEY, CDR2 SVGEGT. This chain's CDR3 is CASSPARGGYGYTF. CDR3 nucleotide sequence: TGTGCCAGCAGTCCCGCAAGGGGCGGCTATGGCTACACCTTC.

The chain carries TRBV10-2 and TRBJ1-1; D is ambiguous. This CDR3 is built from 12 residues. From germline, CDR1 is WSHSY and CDR2 SAAADI. V lost 10 bases and J lost 2, with 11 bases in between. The CDR3 here is CATEAYNTEAFF. The CDR3 DNA is TGCGCCACCGAAGCGTATAACACTGAAGCTTTCTTT.

The CDR3 sequence is CASSQEGSSYGYTF. CDR3 bases: TGTGCCAGCTCACAGGAGGGTTCTTCCTATGGCTACACCTTC. J is TRBJ1-2 and V is TRBV18, with no clear D. The CDR3 has 14 residues. V gave up 4 bases and J gave up 4 bases, with 13 bases separating them. The V gene's germline CDR1 is KGHSH and CDR2 LQKENI.

This sequence joins TRBV19 and TRBJ1-1, with a tentative D call TRBD1 (6 bases). V lost 4 bases and J lost 4, with 13 bases in between. CDR3 length equals 14 residues. Germline V gene data show CDR1 as LNHDA and CDR2 as SQIVND (reference sequence). The CDR3 DNA follows: TGTGCCAGTAGTACCAGGGGAGAGGGCACTGAAGCTTTCTTT. As protein: CASSTRGEGTEAFF.

This clone was found once. The chain recombines TRBV30 with TRBJ1-3; D gene ambiguous. V was clipped by 2 bases and J by 4 bases, with 12 bases between them. Per the germline V gene, CDR1 is GTSNPN and CDR2 is SVGIG (reference sequence). The CDR3 extends over 14 amino acids. CDR3 bases: TGTGCCTGGAGTATGACTAACTCAGGAAACACCATATATTTT. Encoded protein: CAWSMTNSGNTIYF.